This TCR beta chain was observed in a study of T cells in localized non-small cell lung cancer. Of note for this clone: Its specificity is unknown.

The CDR3 totals 14 residues. The V and J ends lost 5 bases and 0 bases respectively, with 9 bases between them. Germline V lookup: CDR1 MNHNS, CDR2 SASEGT. Study-level findings and limits: In adjacent lung appeared a median around 60 of the top 100 tumor clones. Greater T cell density in blood accompanied longer overall survival.

The assay was immunoSEQ multiplex PCR, and TCRdb's table has in-frame clones only and misses some. The table lists 31,000 or so clones, 70% to 90% of them singletons. The sample in question was peripheral blood mononuclear cells, obtained before any cancer treatment. The source is a woman aged 40-75 years with stage III lung adenocarcinoma. The V gene is TRBV6-1, the J gene TRBJ2-3; the D gene is possibly TRBD1 (5 bases). CDR3 region: CASSRQRSTDTQYF. DNA of the CDR3: TGTGCCAGCAGTCGACAGAGGAGCACAGATACGCAGTATTTT.